Listed here are 28 T cell receptor beta chains from one sample, sequenced in a study of long-term antiretroviral therapy in people with HIV. Sequencing used immunoSEQ v3.0 at survey level. The repertoire was sequenced with immunoSEQ multiplex PCR; TCRdb's copy has only in-frame clones and lacks some. The data show tens of thousands of clones, roughly four fifths seen once. The starting material was unsorted PBMCs, obtained 0.3 years after starting antiretroviral therapy. The receptors here all came from a man between 18 and 29 years old with HIV.

This chain joins TRBV27 and TRBJ2-7; D unclear. The V gene's germline CDR1 is MNHEY and CDR2 SMNVEV (reference sequence). This CDR3 has 13 residues. Trimming shortened V by 6 bases and J by 0 bases, and 9 bases separated the two germline ends. The CDR3 loop is CASSQRFSYEQYF. For the CDR3, the DNA is TGTGCCAGCAGCCAACGGTTCTCCTACGAGCAGTACTTC.

V is TRBV27 and J is TRBJ1-6; maybe TRBD1 (5 bases). Per germline, CDR1 MNHEY and CDR2 SMNVEV (reference sequence). V lost 3 bases to trimming and J lost 7 bases, with 13 bases between them. This CDR3 has 15 residues. This CDR3 is CASSFGDAGNSPLHF. As DNA, the CDR3 is TGTGCCAGCAGTTTTGGGGACGCGGGAAATTCACCCCTCCACTTT.

This rearrangement joins TRBV11-2 to TRBJ2-1; D remains ambiguous. This CDR3 has 11 residues. The V gene's germline CDR1 is SGHAT and CDR2 FQNNGV. The V end lost 3 bases, the J end lost 7 bases, and 4 bases lay between the germline ends. In nucleotides, the CDR3 is TGTGCCAGCAGCTTGCTTAATGAGCAGTTCTTC. Translation: CASSLLNEQFF.

The genes are TRBV10-3 and TRBJ2-1; D may be TRBD1 (5 bases). Germline-derived CDR1 and CDR2 are ENHRY and SYGVKD. CDR3 length equals 13 residues. V was shortened by 3 bases and J by 6 bases, with 9 bases between the two germline ends. CDR3 coding DNA: TGTGCCATCAGTGACCAGGGTTCCAATGAGCAGTTCTTC. Its protein is CAISDQGSNEQFF.

V and J are TRBV19 and TRBJ2-7; 8 nucleotides agree with TRBD1. Germline values: CDR1 LNHDA, CDR2 SQIVND (reference sequence). V shed 8 bases and J 2 bases; nucleotides not matched to a gene: 5. This CDR3 region has 13 residues. CDR3 protein: CASRGTGTYEQYF. The DNA of the CDR3 is TGTGCCAGTCGCGGGACAGGCACCTACGAGCAGTACTTC.

The chain couples TRBV11-2 to TRBJ2-7, with TRBD1 matching over 10 bases. CDR1 and CDR2 from the germline V gene are SGHAT and FQNNGV. The CDR3 spans 18 residues. Germline trimming cut 6 bases from V and 0 bases from J; bases unmatched to any gene: 14. The CDR3 nucleotides are TGTGCCAGCAGGCTTCGGACAGGGGGAACCAGGAGCTCCTACGAGCAGTACTTC. Translated: CASRLRTGGTRSSYEQYF.

V usage is TRBV5-5 and J usage is TRBJ1-6; 8 positions match TRBD1. The germline V gene has CDR1 SGHKS and CDR2 YYEKEE (reference sequence). The ends lost 4 bases at V and 4 bases at J; junction bases unmatched: 7. The CDR3 is 16 residues long. CDR3 amino acids: CASSPTGGGYNSPLHF. CDR3 DNA: TGTGCCAGCAGCCCAACAGGGGGAGGTTATAATTCACCCCTCCACTTT.

CDR3 DNA sequence: TGTGCCAGCAGCCCGGTGGGGGCGGGCGGCTACACCTTC. Its translation is CASSPVGAGGYTF. This chain connects TRBV6-5 to TRBJ1-2, with D maybe TRBD1 (6 bases). V was clipped by 6 bases and J by 8 bases, with 16 bases between them. The CDR3 has 13 residues. Germline-derived CDR1 and CDR2 are MNHEY and SVGAGI.

This sequence joins TRBV7-2 and TRBJ2-5; D is perhaps TRBD1 (6 bases). This CDR3 is 15 amino acids long. V was trimmed by 5 bases and J by 3 bases, leaving 16 bases between them. Germline V gene lookup returns CDR1 SGHTA and CDR2 FQGNSA. The CDR3 bases are TGTGCCAGCAGCCCCAATCAGGGGCTCGAAGAGACCCAGTACTTC. The encoded protein is CASSPNQGLEETQYF.

This clone was observed a few times. This rearrangement joins TRBV7-3 to TRBJ1-1; D is undetermined. Trimming cost V 6 bases and J 1 base, with 6 bases left between them. The germline V gene has CDR1 SGHTA and CDR2 FQGTGA. This CDR3 contains 12 residues. CDR3: CASSAGNTEAFF. The CDR3 DNA follows: TGTGCCAGCAGTGCAGGGAACACTGAAGCTTTCTTT.

The rearrangement uses TRBV18 and TRBJ1-1; TRBD1 matches 7 bases. V lost 4 bases, J lost 1 base, and 6 bases stayed unmatched. CDR3 length equals 15 residues. Germline CDR1 KGHSH, CDR2 LQKENI. In DNA, the CDR3 is TGTGCCAGCTCACACGCCTGGACAGGGAACACTGAAGCTTTCTTT. Translation: CASSHAWTGNTEAFF.

The J gene is TRBJ2-5, the V gene TRBV5-6, with D possibly being TRBD1 (6 bases). The V gene lost 0 bases and the J gene lost 1 base, with 10 bases spanning the gap. From germline, CDR1 is SGHDT and CDR2 YYEEEE. This CDR3 comprises 15 residues. The CDR3 protein is CASSLAWDTQETQYF. For the CDR3, the DNA is TGTGCCAGCAGCTTGGCCTGGGACACCCAAGAGACCCAGTACTTC.

The CDR3 nucleotides are TGTGCCATCAGTGATGGGACTACCGCAGATACGCAGTATTTT. It encodes CAISDGTTADTQYF. The chain combines TRBV10-3 with TRBJ2-3, with 7 bases matching TRBD2. Germline V gives CDR1 ENHRY, CDR2 SYGVKD. V lost 3 bases and J lost 4; bases outside the gene matches: 4. CDR3 length equals 14 residues.

This clone was counted only a few times. The chain links TRBV19 to TRBJ2-2; D remains ambiguous. CDR3 length equals 14 residues. CDR1 is LNHDA and CDR2 is SQIVND in the germline V gene (reference sequence). Trimming took off 1 base at V and 4 bases at J, with 7 bases between the two ends. CDR3 sequence reads: CASSIVAITGELFF. The CDR3 DNA follows: TGTGCCAGTAGTATAGTAGCCATCACCGGGGAGCTGTTTTTT.

This clone was seen more than once but under ten times. V gene TRBV7-3 combines with J gene TRBJ2-3; tentatively, D is TRBD1 or TRBD2 (5 bases each). The CDR3 loop spans 13 amino acids. The V gene's germline CDR1 is SGHTA and CDR2 FQGTGA. V was pared by 5 bases and J by 1 base, with 7 bases between. The CDR3 nucleotides are TGTGCCAGCAGCGGGGACGGCACAGATACGCAGTATTTT. Its translation is CASSGDGTDTQYF. Variable domain in full (rest from reference TRBV7-3 and TRBJ2-3): GAGVSQTPSNKVTEKGKYVELRCDPISGHTALYWYRQSLGQGPEFLIYFQGTGAADDSGLPNDRFFAVRPEGSVSTLKIQRTERGDSAVYLCASSGDGTDTQYFGPGTRLTVL.

This chain links TRBV29-1 with TRBJ2-7; no clear D. CDR3 length: 12 amino acids. Deletions cut 4 bases from V and 3 bases from J, with 10 bases between. The germline V gene has CDR1 SQVTM and CDR2 ANQGSEA. The DNA for the CDR3 is TGCAGCGTTGCGCTAACGAGCTACGAGCAGTACTTC. Translating gives CSVALTSYEQYF.

The chain carries TRBV7-3 and TRBJ1-1; D is perhaps TRBD1 (6 bases). From germline, CDR1 is SGHTA and CDR2 FQGTGA. V lost 3 bases to trimming and J lost 1 base, with 12 bases between them. CDR3 length equals 15 residues. CDR3 sequence (DNA): TGTGCCAGCAGCTTGGGGAACAGGGCGAACACTGAAGCTTTCTTT. Protein product: CASSLGNRANTEAFF. Full variable domain (rest looked up from reference TRBV7-3 and TRBJ1-1): GAGVSQTPSNKVTEKGKYVELRCDPISGHTALYWYRQSLGQGPEFLIYFQGTGAADDSGLPNDRFFAVRPEGSVSTLKIQRTERGDSAVYLCASSLGNRANTEAFFGQGTRLTVV.

The rearrangement joins TRBV6-5 to TRBJ1-1; no clear D. This CDR3 has 15 amino acids. V dropped 0 bases and J dropped 0 bases, with 8 bases sitting between them. Looked up from germline, CDR1 is MNHEY and CDR2 is SVGAGI. This CDR3 reads CASSYSGSLNTEAFF. CDR3 DNA: TGTGCCAGCAGTTACTCGGGCAGCTTGAACACTGAAGCTTTCTTT.

The chain recombines TRBV27 with TRBJ2-7; 13 bases fit TRBD2. CDR3 length equals 21 residues. Looked up from germline, CDR1 is MNHEY and CDR2 is SMNVEV (reference sequence). V lost 5 bases to trimming and J lost 2 bases; unmatched junction nucleotides: 21. CDR3 amino acids: CASSPYAPGASGLAGTYEQYF. CDR3 in DNA: TGTGCCAGCAGTCCATATGCCCCCGGGGCCTCGGGACTAGCGGGAACCTACGAGCAGTACTTC.

The chain carries TRBV15 and TRBJ1-5; D might be TRBD1 (5 bases). Germline V lookup: CDR1 LNHNV, CDR2 YYDKDF (reference sequence). The V gene lost 6 bases and the J gene lost 0 bases, with 9 bases spanning the gap. There are 14 residues in the CDR3. CDR3 region: CATSRQYSNQPQHF. For the CDR3, the DNA is TGTGCCACCAGTCGACAGTATAGCAATCAGCCCCAGCATTTT.

Comments on this clone: Distinct nucleotide sequences in the sample also encode this CDR3. V usage is TRBV11-2 and J usage is TRBJ2-7; D possibly corresponds to TRBD2 (6 bases). The V gene lost 4 bases and the J gene lost 0 bases, with 22 bases spanning the gap. Germline V gene lookup returns CDR1 SGHAT and CDR2 FQNNGV. CDR3 length: 18 residues. DNA for the CDR3: TGTGCCAGCAGCTGTTTACCCCCTGACGAGGGAGGCTCCTACGAGCAGTACTTC. It translates to CASSCLPPDEGGSYEQYF.

The V gene is TRBV6-1, the J gene TRBJ1-1; D remains ambiguous. Trimming stripped 5 bases from V and 3 bases from J, with 10 bases between. This CDR3 spans 13 amino acids. Per germline, CDR1 MNHNS and CDR2 SASEGT. The CDR3 spells CASSFDPDTEAFF. The DNA of the CDR3 is TGTGCCAGCAGTTTTGACCCCGACACTGAAGCTTTCTTT.

The chain joins TRBV7-2 to TRBJ2-7; D is undetermined. The CDR3 spans 14 residues. Germline lookup yields CDR1 SGHTA and CDR2 FQGNSA. Trimming pared 4 bases from V and 5 bases from J, leaving 15 bases between. The CDR3 bases are TGTGCCAGCAGCTCAGAGTTAGGGTTCCACGAGCAGTACTTC. Translated, it gives CASSSELGFHEQYF.

The J gene is TRBJ2-1, the V gene TRBV18, with 10 bases aligning to TRBD2. V shed 4 bases, J shed 5 bases, and the junction held 5 bases outside the gene matches. This CDR3 is built from 15 residues. Germline-derived CDR1 and CDR2 are KGHSH and LQKENI. CDR3 region: CASSRLAGGDNEQFF. For the CDR3, the DNA is TGTGCCAGCTCACGCTTAGCGGGAGGAGACAATGAGCAGTTCTTC.

In this sample, this clone turned up once. The chain uses TRBV19 and TRBJ2-3; D possibly corresponds to TRBD1 (5 bases). The CDR3 is 15 amino acids. Germline V gives CDR1 LNHDA, CDR2 SQIVND (reference sequence). V was shortened by 3 bases and J by 1 base, with 11 bases between the two germline ends. The CDR3 here is CASSIRGWGTDTQYF. CDR3 sequence (DNA): TGTGCCAGTAGTATTAGGGGATGGGGCACAGATACGCAGTATTTT.

The chain combines TRBV7-2 with TRBJ1-2; D not resolved. The CDR3 covers 12 residues. In germline, CDR1 is SGHTA, CDR2 FQGNSA. Trimming took 1 base from V and 7 from J, leaving 7 bases between them. The CDR3, as DNA: TGTGCCAGCAGCTTAGGGTCTAGTGGCTACACCTTC. The encoded protein is CASSLGSSGYTF.

The chain uses TRBV18 and TRBJ2-1, with D unresolved. This CDR3 has 16 residues. The germline CDR1 and CDR2 sequences are KGHSH and LQKENI. V lost 2 bases to trimming and J lost 0 bases, with 11 bases between them. CDR3 sequence reads: CASSPKDTYSYNEQFF. Written as DNA, the CDR3 is TGTGCCAGCTCACCAAAAGACACCTACTCCTACAATGAGCAGTTCTTC.

The gene calls are TRBV10-3 and TRBJ2-1; TRBD2 is a possible D gene (6 bases). V dropped 2 bases and J dropped 6 bases, with 11 bases sitting between them. The CDR3 has 14 amino acids. The germline CDR1 and CDR2 sequences are ENHRY and SYGVKD. DNA of the CDR3: TGTGCCATCAGTGAGCCCCGGACTATCAATGAGCAGTTCTTC. Its protein product is CAISEPRTINEQFF.